One and the same sample provided the 21 T cell receptor beta chains below, sequenced in a study of identical twins. One entry per CDR3 protein, called by TCRdb with MiXCR from the 5' RACE reads. Among roughly 250,000 distinct CDR3 sequences listed, around 6.6% were seen once. These records were also assigned to another study, of yellow fever vaccine responses in identical twins.

Material for sequencing was memory (CD45RO+) T cells sorted from blood. Receptors originate from a woman aged 18-29 years in good health.

This clonotype was recorded at least ten times. The CDR3 DNA follows: TGCAGTGCGAATATAGCGGCGGGAGAGACCCAGTACTTC. This sequence encodes CSANIAAGETQYF. The chain is built from TRBV20-1 and TRBJ2-5, with a weak D call TRBD2 (6 bases). CDR1 and CDR2 from the germline V gene are DFQATT and SNEGSKA (reference sequence). Between the trimmed V and J ends, which lost 6 bases and 4 bases, there was a span of 15 bases. The CDR3 is made up of 13 amino acids.

This clonotype was seen ten or more times. The chain joins TRBV9 to TRBJ2-7, with D unresolved. CDR3 length: 14 amino acids. Per germline, CDR1 SGDLS and CDR2 YYNGEE. Trimming pared 1 base from V and 6 bases from J, leaving 14 bases between. CDR3 bases: TGTGCCAGCAGCGTATACCCCTCCGGTGGCGAGCAGTACTTC. This sequence encodes CASSVYPSGGEQYF. Full variable domain (rest looked up from reference TRBV9 and TRBJ2-7): DSGVTQTPKHLITATGQRVTLRCSPRSGDLSVYWYQQSLDQGLQFLIQYYNGEERAKGNILERFSAQQFPDLHSELNLSSLELGDSALYFCASSVYPSGGEQYFGPGTRLTVT.

The chain has TRBV2 and TRBJ2-3; 12 nucleotides align to TRBD1. The CDR3 loop spans 16 amino acids. CDR1 and CDR2 (germline): SNHLY, FYNNEI. V shed 6 bases and J 4 bases; nucleotides not matched to a gene: 8. The CDR3 DNA reads TGTGCCAGCAGACTACCGGGACAGGGGGCGGCAGATACGCAGTATTTT. This sequence encodes CASRLPGQGAADTQYF.

This clonotype has just a few counts. The chain couples TRBV10-3 to TRBJ1-2; TRBD1 is a possible D gene (5 bases). With 2 bases removed from V and 7 bases from J, the gap between germline ends came to 17 bases. Germline V gene data show CDR1 as ENHRY and CDR2 as SYGVKD. The CDR3 totals 15 residues. Here the CDR3 DNA reads TGTGCCATCAGTGAGCCGGGGCAGGGAGATGGTGGCTACACCTTC. It specifies CAISEPGQGDGGYTF.

This chain joins TRBV9 and TRBJ2-4; 7 nucleotides agree with TRBD1. The CDR3 consists of 16 residues. V was clipped by 5 bases and J by 0 bases; unmatched bases: 8. From germline, CDR1 is SGDLS and CDR2 YYNGEE. The CDR3 nucleotides read TGTGCCAGCAGAAGGACAGGCGTTCTAGCCAAAAACATTCAGTACTTC. This sequence encodes CASRRTGVLAKNIQYF. The whole variable domain, filled in from reference TRBV9 and TRBJ2-4, reads DSGVTQTPKHLITATGQRVTLRCSPRSGDLSVYWYQQSLDQGLQFLIQYYNGEERAKGNILERFSAQQFPDLHSELNLSSLELGDSALYFCASRRTGVLAKNIQYFGAGTRLSVL.

At least ten counts were recorded for this clonotype. This chain connects TRBV10-3 to TRBJ1-5, with D tentatively TRBD1 (5 bases). Trimming removed 0 bases at V and 2 bases at J, with 14 bases between. The CDR3 length is 17 residues. Looked up from germline, CDR1 is ENHRY and CDR2 is SYGVKD. The CDR3 sequence: CAISESAGGVRNQPQHF. The CDR3 bases are TGTGCCATCAGTGAGTCGGCTGGAGGGGTGCGCAATCAGCCCCAGCATTTT.

This clonotype was counted at least ten times. CDR3 coding DNA: TGTGCCAGCAGTTTTCTGTCCAGGGAGTCGCACGAGCAGTACTTC. It is translated as CASSFLSRESHEQYF. V gene TRBV28 combines with J gene TRBJ2-7; D is perhaps TRBD1 or TRBD2 (5 bases each). V was clipped by 3 bases and J by 5 bases, with 17 bases between them. Germline V gene data show CDR1 as MDHEN and CDR2 as SYDVKM. The CDR3 runs to 15 residues.

This chain connects TRBV28 to TRBJ2-5, with 9 bases identical to TRBD1. V lost 7 bases and J lost 3; bases outside the gene matches: 6. The CDR3 has 14 amino acids. The germline V gene has CDR1 MDHEN and CDR2 SYDVKM. CDR3 in DNA: TGTGCCAGCAAACTACGGACAGGGGAAGAGACCCAGTACTTC. It yields the protein CASKLRTGEETQYF.

This clonotype was detected a few times. The chain has TRBV7-6 and TRBJ2-5, with 9 bases lining up with TRBD1. Germline V gives CDR1 SGHVS, CDR2 FNYEAQ. The junction had 9 bases not matched to a gene; V was cut back by 2 bases and J by 5 bases. The CDR3 length is 16 residues. The CDR3 nucleotides are TGTGCCAGCAGCTTACAGACGGGACAGGGTGGGGAGACCCAGTACTTC. Protein product: CASSLQTGQGGETQYF.

This clonotype was counted many times. The chain is built from TRBV28 and TRBJ2-1; 7 bases are shared with TRBD1. CDR1 is MDHEN and CDR2 is SYDVKM in the germline V gene. The V gene end was trimmed by 10 bases and the J gene end by 4 bases; junction bases not matched to a gene: 10. The CDR3 totals 14 residues. The CDR3, as DNA: TGTGCCACCCTGCGACAGGGCGGATACAATGAGCAGTTCTTC. Translated, it gives CATLRQGGYNEQFF.

This clonotype was detected many times. The chain carries TRBV5-6 and TRBJ2-1; 14 positions agree with TRBD2. The CDR3 contains 18 residues. Germline V gives CDR1 SGHDT, CDR2 YYEEEE. With V trimmed by 1 base and J by 8 bases, 11 bases remained unmatched. CDR3 protein: CASSLWGRLAGGPHEQFF. As DNA, the CDR3 is TGTGCCAGCAGCTTGTGGGGCCGACTAGCGGGGGGGCCGCATGAGCAGTTCTTC.

In this sample, this clonotype turned up a few times. The CDR3 sequence is CASSFSVQETQYF. CDR3 coding DNA: TGTGCCAGCAGCTTCTCGGTCCAAGAGACCCAGTACTTC. The chain employs TRBV5-5 and TRBJ2-5; D not resolved. This CDR3 has 13 amino acids. V gave up 2 bases and J gave up 1 base, with 6 bases separating them. CDR1 and CDR2 (germline): SGHKS, YYEKEE (reference sequence).

Ten or more counts support this clonotype. The chain employs TRBV20-1 and TRBJ1-2; weak D call: TRBD1 (5 bases). The CDR3 is 13 amino acids. Trimming took off 3 bases at V and 0 bases at J, with 8 bases between the two ends. CDR1 is DFQATT and CDR2 is SNEGSKA in the germline V gene (reference sequence). The CDR3 here is CSARTTANYGYTF. The CDR3 DNA sequence: TGCAGTGCTAGGACGACAGCTAACTATGGCTACACCTTC.

CDR3 DNA sequence: TGCAGTGCTAGACTATCTAGCGGGGGGGCCCGAGAGACCCAGTACTTC. Translated, it gives CSARLSSGGARETQYF. V usage is TRBV20-1 and J usage is TRBJ2-5; 12 bases fit TRBD2. After removal of 2 bases from V and 4 bases from J, the junction contained 8 bases not matched to a gene. Germline-derived CDR1 and CDR2 are DFQATT and SNEGSKA (reference sequence). The CDR3 totals 16 residues.

The chain has TRBV2 and TRBJ1-6, with 9 bases identical to TRBD1. V gave up 1 base and J gave up 10 bases; unmatched junction bases: 8. Germline V CDR1 and CDR2: SNHLY, FYNNEI. This CDR3 spans 16 amino acids. The CDR3 here is CASSEGPGQGRSPLHF. CDR3 bases: TGTGCCAGCAGTGAAGGCCCGGGACAGGGTCGGTCACCCCTCCACTTT.

This clonotype was detected only a few times. The J gene is TRBJ2-7, the V gene TRBV3-1, with TRBD2 matching over 8 bases. V trimming: 1 base; J trimming: 6 bases; junction bases outside the gene matches: 5. The CDR3 is made up of 14 amino acids. Germline CDR1 and CDR2: LGHDT and YNNKEL (reference sequence). Written as DNA, the CDR3 is TGTGCCAGCAGCCAAGTGATCGGGAGGGTCGAGCAGTACTTC. It encodes CASSQVIGRVEQYF.

The V and J genes are TRBV12-3 or TRBV12-4 and TRBJ2-5, with D perhaps TRBD1 (5 bases). There are 15 residues in the CDR3. Trimming stripped 2 bases from V and 1 base from J, with 11 bases between. The CDR3 region has the DNA TGTGCCAGCAGTTTATATGGCAGGGCCCAAGAGACCCAGTACTTC. This encodes CASSLYGRAQETQYF.

The V gene is TRBV9, the J gene TRBJ2-5; 7 bases line up with TRBD1. Germline V CDR1 and CDR2: SGDLS, YYNGEE. This CDR3 contains 18 residues. V was clipped by 0 bases and J by 1 base; unmatched bases: 12. CDR3 in amino acids: CASSVGRIGGVSQETQYF. In DNA, the CDR3 is TGTGCCAGCAGCGTAGGCCGAATAGGGGGCGTGAGCCAAGAGACCCAGTACTTC.

The V call is TRBV7-8, the J call TRBJ2-6, with 13 bases aligning to TRBD2. Trimming took 3 bases from V and 3 from J; bases not matched to a gene: 2. The CDR3 has 17 residues. The germline CDR1 and CDR2 sequences are SGHVS and FQNEAQ. The CDR3 DNA is TGTGCCAGCAGCTTCACTAGCGGGGGGGGTGGGGCCAACGTCCTGACTTTC. It encodes CASSFTSGGGGANVLTF.

The chain's CDR3 is CASSLSGQRYSPLHF. The CDR3 DNA is TGTGCCAGCAGTTTATCGGGACAGAGATATTCACCCCTCCACTTT. V and J are TRBV27 and TRBJ1-6; 7 bases agree with TRBD1. The CDR3 is 15 residues long. The germline gives CDR1 MNHEY, CDR2 SMNVEV (reference sequence). V was clipped by 0 bases and J by 8 bases; unmatched bases: 4.

The chain recombines TRBV15 with TRBJ2-5, with 10 bases lining up with TRBD2. CDR1 is LNHNV, CDR2 YYDKDF, per germline (reference sequence). J gave up 2 bases and V 4 bases, and 13 bases lay outside the gene matches. This CDR3 is 18 amino acids long. In nucleotides, the CDR3 is TGTGCCACCAGCACCTACGGACTAGCGGAGGGGAGGCAAGAGACCCAGTACTTC. Translating it yields CATSTYGLAEGRQETQYF.